This T cell receptor (beta chain) was identified during a study of blood T cell repertoires in COVID-19. Germline CDR1 is SEHNR and CDR2 is FQNEAQ (reference sequence). The CDR3 has 14 amino acids. Trimming removed 0 bases from V and 12 bases from J, with 15 bases in between. Clones were read by immunoSEQ multiplex PCR, and TCRdb kept only the in-frame ones, dropping some. The table shows 75,000 to 100,000 clones, with approximately 90% occurring only once. Sequencing was performed on peripheral blood. This TCR was sampled from a human donor in a cohort sampled during active COVID-19. The chain has TRBV7-9 and TRBJ1-3, with D maybe TRBD1 (5 bases). The CDR3 region has the DNA TGTGCCAGCAGCTTAGCGGCGGGGCAGGCGAGCATATATTTT. Translated: CASSLAAGQASIYF.